This T cell receptor (beta chain) originates from a study of blood T cell repertoires in COVID-19. Libraries were prepared by immunoSEQ multiplex PCR; TCRdb keeps only in-frame clonotypes and omits some of them. The sample has some 200,000 clones; approximately 90% are singletons. CDR3 length equals 13 residues. Trimming shortened V by 5 bases and J by 3 bases, and 10 bases separated the two germline ends. Sequencing was performed on peripheral blood. The J gene is TRBJ1-1, the V gene TRBV12-3 or TRBV12-4; D possibly corresponds to TRBD1 (5 bases). This receptor was identified in a man aged 25 to 45 with acute or convalescent COVID-19. CDR3 region: CASSTGGDTEAFF. CDR3 bases: TGTGCCAGCAGTACGGGGGGGGACACTGAAGCTTTCTTT.